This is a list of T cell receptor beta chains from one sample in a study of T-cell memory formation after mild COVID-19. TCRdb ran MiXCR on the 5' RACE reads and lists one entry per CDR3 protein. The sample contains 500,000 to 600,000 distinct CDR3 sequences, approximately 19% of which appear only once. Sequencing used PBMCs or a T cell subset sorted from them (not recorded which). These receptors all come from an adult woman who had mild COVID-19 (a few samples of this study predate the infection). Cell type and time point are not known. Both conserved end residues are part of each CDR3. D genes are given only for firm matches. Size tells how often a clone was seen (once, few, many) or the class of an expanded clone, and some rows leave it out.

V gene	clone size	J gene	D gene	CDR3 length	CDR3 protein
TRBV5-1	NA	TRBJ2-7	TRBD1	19	CASSSVGVGQGPVGLEQYF
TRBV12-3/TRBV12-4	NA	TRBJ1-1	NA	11	CASSFGDEAFF
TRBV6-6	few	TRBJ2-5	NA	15	CASSYSGQDQETQYF
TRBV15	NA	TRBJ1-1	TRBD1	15	CATSRARTGNTEAFF
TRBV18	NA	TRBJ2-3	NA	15	CASSPPGRVGDTQYF
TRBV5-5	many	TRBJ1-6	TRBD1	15	CASSYGTGANSPLHF
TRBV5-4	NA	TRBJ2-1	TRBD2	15	CASRLASGRGNEQFF
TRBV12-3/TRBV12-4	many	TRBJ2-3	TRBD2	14	CASSWTSFTDTQYF
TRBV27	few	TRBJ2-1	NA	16	CASSFMGAARGNEQFF
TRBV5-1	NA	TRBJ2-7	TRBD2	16	CASSLASGTNSYEQYF
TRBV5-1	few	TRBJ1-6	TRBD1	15	CASSLAYRGLSPLHF
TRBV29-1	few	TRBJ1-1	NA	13	CSVCGTMNTEAFF
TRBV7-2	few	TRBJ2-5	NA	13	CASSLDSGGDQYF
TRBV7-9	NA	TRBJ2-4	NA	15	CASSLAGQEWDIQYF
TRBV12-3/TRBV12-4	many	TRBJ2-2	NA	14	CASSPRTNTGELFF
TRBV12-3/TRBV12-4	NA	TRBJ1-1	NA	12	CASSPGNNEAFF
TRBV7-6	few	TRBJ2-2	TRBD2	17	CASSPPGLAGRTGELFF
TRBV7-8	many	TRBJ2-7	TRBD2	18	CASSPRIVTSGGSYEQYF
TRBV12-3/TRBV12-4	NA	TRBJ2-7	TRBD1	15	CASSFLTGGHYEQYF
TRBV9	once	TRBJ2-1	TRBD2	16	CASSVEAGESYNEQFF
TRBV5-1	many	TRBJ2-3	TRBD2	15	CASSLRVAGGDTQYF
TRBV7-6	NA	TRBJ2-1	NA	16	CASSLVVAGSYNEQFF
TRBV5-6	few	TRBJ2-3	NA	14	CASSGVLGTDTQYF
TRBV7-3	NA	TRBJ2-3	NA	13	CASSPFSADTQYF
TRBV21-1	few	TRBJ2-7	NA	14	CARLTGPLPYEQYF
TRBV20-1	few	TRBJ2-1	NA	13	CSARDQGSGEQFF
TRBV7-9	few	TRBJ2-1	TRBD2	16	CASSLKLAGVDNEQFF
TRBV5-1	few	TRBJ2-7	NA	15	CASSLTGLFGYEQYF
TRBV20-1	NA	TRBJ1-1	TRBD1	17	CSARDLRRGLQNTEAFF
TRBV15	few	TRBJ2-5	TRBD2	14	CATTAEARGGRFYF
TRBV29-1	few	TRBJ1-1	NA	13	CSVWGPTAAEAFF
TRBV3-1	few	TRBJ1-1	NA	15	CASSPYAGDRTEAFF
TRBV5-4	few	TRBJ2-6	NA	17	CASSLGLWGVGANVLTF
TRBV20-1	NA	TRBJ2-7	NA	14	CSAWGRGYTYEKYF
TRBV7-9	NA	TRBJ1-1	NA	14	CASNFDSRGTEAFF
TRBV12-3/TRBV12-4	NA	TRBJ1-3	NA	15	CASRPADLRGNTIYF
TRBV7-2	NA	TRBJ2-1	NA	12	CASSGGGNEQFF
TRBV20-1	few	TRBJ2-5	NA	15	CSARFPPGNRQTQYF
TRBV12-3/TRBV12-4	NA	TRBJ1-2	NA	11	CASSSMGGYTF
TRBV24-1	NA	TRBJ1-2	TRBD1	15	CATSDYGDSLSGYTF
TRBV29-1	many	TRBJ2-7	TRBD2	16	CSVQGTSFLSSYEQYF
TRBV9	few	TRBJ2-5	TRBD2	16	CASSAPLAGGRETQYF
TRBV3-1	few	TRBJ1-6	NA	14	CASSPDISNSPLHF
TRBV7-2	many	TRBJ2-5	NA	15	CASSLGGGSQETQYF
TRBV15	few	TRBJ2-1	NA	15	CATSTRGESYNEQFF
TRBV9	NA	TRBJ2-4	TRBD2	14	CASSVDGGGNIQYF